The 22 T cell receptor beta chains below come from one sample, sequenced in a study of identical twins. TCRdb reanalysed the 5' RACE reads using MiXCR and keeps one entry per CDR3 protein. This sample has 510,000 or so distinct CDR3 sequences, with roughly 15% found just once. This same sample was also taken into another study, of yellow fever vaccine responses in identical twins.

Specimen: CD4+ T cells sorted from blood. These receptors were collected from a woman under 30 in good health.

The rearrangement uses TRBV3-1 and TRBJ2-1, with D possibly being TRBD1 (6 bases). This CDR3 contains 18 residues. CDR1 is LGHDT, CDR2 YNNKEL, per germline (reference sequence). Trimming removed 3 bases from V and 6 bases from J, with 24 bases in between. The CDR3 DNA reads as TGTGCCAGCAGCCACGAAACCGGGACAACCAGAGGGGGCAATGAGCAGTTCTTC. Its translation is CASSHETGTTRGGNEQFF.

The gene calls are TRBV9 and TRBJ2-3, with D perhaps matching TRBD2 (7 bases). Germline lookup yields CDR1 SGDLS and CDR2 YYNGEE. V was cut by 0 bases and J by 5 bases, with 13 bases left in between. The CDR3 contains 15 residues. CDR3 region: CASSVVWGGGDTQYF. The CDR3 DNA is TGTGCCAGCAGCGTAGTGTGGGGGGGCGGAGATACGCAGTATTTT.

This rearrangement joins TRBV6-1 to TRBJ1-6; possible D gene TRBD1, 6 bases. The V end was cut by 5 bases, the J end by 10 bases, with 15 bases between. Germline V lookup: CDR1 MNHNS, CDR2 SASEGT. This CDR3 comprises 14 residues. CDR3 loop: CASSLRGRESPLHF. The CDR3 DNA is TGTGCCAGCAGTCTCCGGGGGCGCGAATCACCCCTCCACTTT.

This rearrangement joins TRBV15 to TRBJ2-3, with 10 bases matching TRBD2. This CDR3 has 16 residues. In germline, CDR1 is LNHNV, CDR2 YYDKDF (reference sequence). The trim removed 2 bases at V and 4 bases at J, leaving 6 bases unmatched. CDR3 bases: TGTGCCACCAGCAGATCGCCTAGCGGGGGCGCAGATACGCAGTATTTT. It translates to CATSRSPSGGADTQYF.

J is TRBJ2-7 and V is TRBV27; 9 bases agree with TRBD1. Trimming took 6 bases from V and 4 from J; bases not matched to a gene: 7. This CDR3 is built from 14 residues. Germline CDR1 MNHEY, CDR2 SMNVEV (reference sequence). CDR3 DNA sequence: TGTGCCAGCAGCCGGGACAGGGTAGCATACGAGCAGTACTTC. Translating it yields CASSRDRVAYEQYF.

The CDR3 bases are TGCGCCAGCAGCCAAGACCAGGCGGGGGGGCCAGCAGATACGCAGTATTTT. It specifies CASSQDQAGGPADTQYF. This chain connects TRBV4-1 to TRBJ2-3, with 9 bases that match TRBD2. The length of the CDR3 is 17 residues. J was trimmed by 4 bases and V by 0 bases; bases with no gene match: 8. The V gene's germline CDR1 is MGHRA and CDR2 YSYEKL.

Points on this clonotype: At one boundary the junction diverges from the germline segment, which might be a read error. The J gene is TRBJ2-1, the V gene TRBV5-1; tentatively, D is TRBD1 (5 bases). CDR3 length: 13 residues. Germline V lookup: CDR1 SGHRS, CDR2 YFSETQ. This chain's CDR3 is CASSLTGSNEQFF. DNA of the CDR3: TGCGCCAGCAGCTTGACAGGATCCAATGAACAGTTCTTC. Based on the CDR3 plus reference TRBV5-1 and TRBJ2-1, the full variable domain is KAGVTQTPRYLIKTRGQQVTLSCSPISGHRSVSWYQQTPGQGLQFLFEYFSETQRNKGNFPGRFSGRQFSNSRSEMNVSTLELGDSALYLCASSLTGSNEQFFGPGTRLTVL.

This clonotype occurred a few times. This rearrangement joins TRBV11-2 to TRBJ2-1, with D maybe TRBD1 (6 bases). Germline values: CDR1 SGHAT, CDR2 FQNNGV. CDR3 length: 14 amino acids. Deletions cut 7 bases from V and 8 bases from J, with 18 bases between. The CDR3 DNA sequence: TGTGCCAGCAATGGCCAGGGGAAGTACCATGAGCAGTTCTTC. It translates to CASNGQGKYHEQFF.

The rearrangement uses TRBV5-6 and TRBJ2-1; TRBD1 might be the D (5 bases). CDR1 SGHDT and CDR2 YYEEEE come from the germline V gene. The CDR3 is 15 amino acids. Between the trimmed V and J ends, which lost 4 bases and 4 bases, there was a span of 15 bases. The CDR3 loop is CASSIEGVMYNEQFF. CDR3 DNA: TGTGCCAGCAGCATTGAAGGGGTCATGTACAATGAGCAGTTCTTC. The entire variable domain, with the rest obtained from reference TRBV5-6 and TRBJ2-1, is as follows: DAGVTQSPTHLIKTRGQQVTLRCSPKSGHDTVSWYQQALGQGPQFIFQYYEEEERQRGNFPDRFSGHQFPNYSSELNVNALLLGDSALYLCASSIEGVMYNEQFFGPGTRLTVL.

The sample holds a few counts of this clonotype. V is TRBV4-1 and J is TRBJ1-2; D ambiguous. Germline V CDR1 and CDR2: MGHRA, YSYEKL. V was trimmed by 0 bases and J by 4 bases, leaving 18 bases between them. CDR3 size: 17 residues. The CDR3 nucleotides read TGCGCCAGCAGCCAAGAAGTCGGGAAAACCTACCTCTATGGCTACACCTTC. Protein product: CASSQEVGKTYLYGYTF.

This clonotype was recorded a few times. The V and J genes are TRBV12-3 or TRBV12-4 and TRBJ2-2; maybe TRBD2 (7 bases). This CDR3 has 17 residues. Trimming shortened V by 3 bases and J by 7 bases, and 21 bases separated the two germline ends. The CDR3 DNA follows: TGTGCCAGCAGTTTTTTTATAGGGGGGGCCGTGGACGGGGAGCTGTTTTTT. Its translation: CASSFFIGGAVDGELFF.

Only a few counts were recorded for this clonotype. The gene calls are TRBV28 and TRBJ1-2; 8 bases map to TRBD1. The V gene end was trimmed by 5 bases and the J gene end by 3 bases; junction bases not matched to a gene: 8. Germline CDR1 and CDR2: MDHEN and SYDVKM. CDR3 length: 15 amino acids. CDR3 in amino acids: CASSPGQGSYYGYTF. Here the CDR3 DNA reads TGTGCCAGCAGTCCAGGACAGGGCAGTTACTATGGCTACACCTTC.

The genes are TRBV3-1 and TRBJ2-7, with TRBD2 matching over 10 bases. CDR3 length equals 14 residues. The germline V gene has CDR1 LGHDT and CDR2 YNNKEL (reference sequence). J lost 3 bases, V lost 6 bases, and 5 bases had no gene match. CDR3 loop: CASRPGTSDYEQYF. Written as DNA, the CDR3 is TGTGCCAGCAGACCCGGGACTAGCGACTACGAGCAGTACTTC.

This clonotype was seen a handful of times. The V and J genes are TRBV7-3 and TRBJ2-3, with 7 positions matching TRBD1. The trim removed 0 bases at V and 3 bases at J, leaving 9 bases unmatched. Germline lookup yields CDR1 SGHTA and CDR2 FQGTGA. The CDR3 totals 17 residues. The CDR3 region is CASSLTPTGRGTDTQYF. For the CDR3, the DNA is TGTGCCAGCAGCTTAACCCCGACAGGGCGTGGGACAGATACGCAGTATTTT.

The chain couples TRBV3-1 to TRBJ2-2, with D unresolved. The CDR3 sequence is 16 residues long. CDR1 is LGHDT, CDR2 YNNKEL, per germline (reference sequence). Trimming shortened V by 2 bases and J by 1 base, and 11 bases separated the two germline ends. The CDR3 DNA is TGTGCCAGCAGCCAACGTCGTCCAGGGAACACCGGGGAGCTGTTTTTT. This codes for CASSQRRPGNTGELFF.

This clonotype was detected only a few times. The chain has TRBV6-2 or TRBV6-3 and TRBJ2-1; D is uncertain. Germline values: CDR1 MNHEY, CDR2 SVGEGT. This CDR3 has 12 amino acids. The V gene lost 6 bases and the J gene lost 9 bases, with 12 bases spanning the gap. Here the CDR3 reads CASRPLGREQFF. The CDR3 DNA sequence: TGTGCCAGCAGGCCCCTAGGGCGTGAGCAGTTCTTC.

This clonotype came up a few times. This chain uses TRBV10-3 with TRBJ2-7, with 8 bases lining up with TRBD2. J gave up 3 bases and V 4 bases, and 2 bases lay outside the gene matches. Germline V CDR1 and CDR2: ENHRY, SYGVKD. This CDR3 is built from 13 residues. Here the CDR3 DNA reads TGTGCCATCAGTGCTCTAGCGGGCTACGAGCAGTACGTC. It encodes CAISALAGYEQYV.

This clonotype appeared a few times. The CDR3 is CASTSRGANYGYTF. The CDR3 DNA reads as TGTGCCAGCACCTCCAGGGGCGCGAACTATGGCTACACCTTC. The rearrangement joins TRBV3-1 to TRBJ1-2; maybe TRBD1 (6 bases). The V gene's germline CDR1 is LGHDT and CDR2 YNNKEL (reference sequence). The CDR3 extends over 14 amino acids. The V gene lost 7 bases and the J gene lost 2 bases, with 14 bases spanning the gap.

The chain joins TRBV21-1 to TRBJ2-7; the D segment call TRBD2 is taken from the table without a DNA check. TRBV21-1 is a known pseudogene. The CDR3 runs to 16 residues. The CDR3 reads CASSTLGGEASYEQYV. The CDR3 nucleotides read TGTGCCAGCAGCACCCTCGGGGGAGAGGCGTCCTACGAGCAGTACGTC.

This clonotype was seen a few times. V is TRBV20-1 and J is TRBJ1-4; unclear D gene. V was trimmed by 7 bases and J by 3 bases, leaving 6 bases between them. Germline CDR1 reads DFQATT; CDR2 reads SNEGSKA (reference sequence). CDR3 length: 11 residues. The CDR3 DNA reads TGCAGTGGGTGGTCTAATGAAAAACTGTTTTTT. Its protein product is CSGWSNEKLFF.

V is TRBV12-3 or TRBV12-4 and J is TRBJ2-7, with a weak D call TRBD2 (5 bases). This CDR3 is 12 amino acids long. V was clipped by 3 bases and J by 6 bases, with 9 bases between them. The CDR3: CASSFRGGEQYV. The DNA of the CDR3 is TGTGCCAGCAGTTTTCGGGGTGGCGAGCAGTACGTC.

This clonotype was observed a handful of times. The chain links TRBV2 to TRBJ1-4; TRBD1 matches at 9 bases. Per germline, CDR1 SNHLY and CDR2 FYNNEI. This CDR3 contains 13 residues. V trimming: 7 bases; J trimming: 8 bases; junction bases outside the gene matches: 5. The CDR3 DNA is TGTGCCAGCACGGGACAGGGAGGAGAAAAACTGTTTTTT. Translating gives CASTGQGGEKLFF.